These T cell receptor beta chains were read from a single sample in a study of cytomegalovirus exposure and HLA in healthy donors. Assay used: immunoSEQ multiplex PCR; TCRdb lists only in-frame clones, some missing. This sample carries more than 100,000 clones, around 82% of them seen once, and the ten largest clones take 10%. The sequenced sample was PBMCs. The receptors shown here come from a woman under 30 in good health and CMV-seropositive. The CDR3 runs from the conserved cysteine through the conserved F or W. A D gene is named only where the DNA matches it firmly. Only part of the rows carry a size: once, few, many, or a class if the clone is expanded.

clone size: .
J gene: TRBJ1-5
V gene: TRBV27
D gene: .
CDR3 protein: CASSPYQPQHF
CDR3 DNA: TGTGCCAGCAGTCCCTATCAGCCCCAGCATTTT

clone size: once
J gene: TRBJ2-3
V gene: TRBV5-1
D gene: TRBD2
CDR3 protein: CASSLLSGRRYF
CDR3 DNA: TGCGCCAGCAGCTTACTTTCCGGGAGGCGCTATTTT

clone size: .
J gene: TRBJ2-3
V gene: TRBV10-1
D gene: .
CDR3 protein: CASQRRARTDTQYF
CDR3 DNA: TGCGCCAGCCAGAGGCGGGCTCGCACAGATACGCAGTATTTT

clone size: .
J gene: TRBJ2-7
V gene: TRBV28
D gene: .
CDR3 protein: CASSGGAGAGAYEQYF
CDR3 DNA: TGTGCCAGCAGTGGGGGGGCGGGTGCAGGGGCCTACGAGCAGTACTTC

clone size: .
J gene: TRBJ1-1
V gene: TRBV18
D gene: .
CDR3 protein: CASSPVGAASSNTEAFF
CDR3 DNA: TGTGCCAGCTCACCGGTTGGGGCAGCCAGCTCAAACACTGAAGCTTTCTTT

clone size: .
J gene: TRBJ2-3
V gene: TRBV10-3
D gene: TRBD2
CDR3 protein: CAIRDTRGGAQFISTDTQYF
CDR3 DNA: TGTGCCATCAGGGATACTCGGGGAGGGGCCCAGTTCATTAGCACAGATACGCAGTATTTT

clone size: once
J gene: TRBJ2-7
V gene: TRBV23-1
D gene: TRBD1
CDR3 protein: CASSHRDRGTGSYEQYF
CDR3 DNA: TGCGCCAGCAGTCACCGGGACAGGGGTACGGGCTCCTACGAGCAGTACTTC

clone size: .
J gene: TRBJ2-7
V gene: TRBV7-9
D gene: .
CDR3 protein: CASSLARTNYEQYF
CDR3 DNA: TGTGCCAGCAGCTTAGCGCGGACTAACTACGAGCAGTACTTC

clone size: .
J gene: TRBJ2-5
V gene: TRBV6-1
D gene: .
CDR3 protein: CASSEWGGRETQYF
CDR3 DNA: TGTGCCAGCAGTGAATGGGGGGGGCGAGAGACCCAGTACTTC

clone size: .
J gene: TRBJ2-5
V gene: TRBV30
D gene: .
CDR3 protein: CAWFQETQYF
CDR3 DNA: TGTGCCTGGTTTCAGGAGACCCAGTACTTC

clone size: .
J gene: TRBJ1-1
V gene: TRBV5-4
D gene: .
CDR3 protein: CASSSGQLNTEAFF
CDR3 DNA: TGTGCCAGCAGTTCTGGACAGCTGAACACTGAAGCTTTCTTT

clone size: .
J gene: TRBJ1-3
V gene: TRBV20-1
D gene: .
CDR3 protein: CSAPSGNTIYF
CDR3 DNA: TGCAGTGCTCCTTCTGGAAACACCATATATTTT

clone size: .
J gene: TRBJ2-5
V gene: TRBV9
D gene: TRBD1
CDR3 protein: CASSVAGTGAQTQYF
CDR3 DNA: TGTGCCAGCAGCGTAGCTGGGACAGGGGCCCAGACCCAGTACTTC

clone size: .
J gene: TRBJ2-7
V gene: TRBV7-2
D gene: TRBD2
CDR3 protein: CASSLGPSGSYEQYF
CDR3 DNA: TGTGCCAGCAGCTTAGGTCCTAGCGGCTCCTACGAGCAGTACTTC

clone size: .
J gene: TRBJ2-2
V gene: TRBV5-1
D gene: TRBD1
CDR3 protein: CASSTRDRVAGELFF
CDR3 DNA: TGCGCCAGCAGCACCCGGGACAGGGTTGCCGGGGAGCTGTTTTTT

clone size: .
J gene: TRBJ1-5
V gene: TRBV19
D gene: .
CDR3 protein: CASSDPGILQPQHF
CDR3 DNA: TGTGCCAGTAGTGACCCCGGGATTTTGCAGCCCCAGCATTTT

clone size: few
J gene: TRBJ1-1
V gene: TRBV10-1
D gene: TRBD1
CDR3 protein: CASSERGRLTEAFF
CDR3 DNA: TGCGCCAGCAGCGAAAGGGGGCGATTAACTGAAGCTTTCTTT

clone size: .
J gene: TRBJ2-1
V gene: TRBV11-2
D gene: TRBD2
CDR3 protein: CASRGLAGGRNNEQFF
CDR3 DNA: TGTGCCAGCAGGGGACTAGCGGGGGGGCGCAACAATGAGCAGTTCTTC

clone size: .
J gene: TRBJ2-7
V gene: TRBV15
D gene: .
CDR3 protein: CATRGGFSYEQYF
CDR3 DNA: TGTGCCACCAGGGGGGGATTTTCCTACGAGCAGTACTTC

clone size: .
J gene: TRBJ2-1
V gene: TRBV7-2
D gene: .
CDR3 protein: CASSILTRRGEQFF
CDR3 DNA: TGTGCCAGCAGCATCCTAACTAGGAGGGGTGAGCAGTTCTTC

clone size: .
J gene: TRBJ2-2
V gene: TRBV5-1
D gene: .
CDR3 protein: CASSLIGGTPNTGELFF
CDR3 DNA: TGCGCCAGCAGCTTGATTGGCGGAACACCGAACACCGGGGAGCTGTTTTTT

clone size: .
J gene: TRBJ2-1
V gene: TRBV2
D gene: TRBD1
CDR3 protein: CASSELAGQGSSYNEQFF
CDR3 DNA: TGTGCCAGCAGTGAATTGGCGGGACAGGGAAGCTCCTACAATGAGCAGTTCTTC

clone size: .
J gene: TRBJ2-7
V gene: TRBV9
D gene: .
CDR3 protein: CASSVDAAYEQYF
CDR3 DNA: TGTGCCAGCAGCGTAGATGCAGCCTACGAGCAGTACTTC

clone size: .
J gene: TRBJ1-2
V gene: TRBV2
D gene: .
CDR3 protein: CASSELGREGRSYTF
CDR3 DNA: TGTGCCAGCAGTGAACTGGGGAGAGAGGGGAGGAGCTACACCTTC

clone size: .
J gene: TRBJ2-7
V gene: TRBV7-9
D gene: .
CDR3 protein: CASSPPLSPSEQYF
CDR3 DNA: TGTGCCAGCTCCCCCCCCCTGAGTCCTTCCGAGCAGTACTTC

clone size: .
J gene: TRBJ2-7
V gene: TRBV28
D gene: .
CDR3 protein: CASSSPAGSYEQYF
CDR3 DNA: TGTGCCAGCAGTTCCCCAGCAGGGTCCTACGAGCAGTACTTC